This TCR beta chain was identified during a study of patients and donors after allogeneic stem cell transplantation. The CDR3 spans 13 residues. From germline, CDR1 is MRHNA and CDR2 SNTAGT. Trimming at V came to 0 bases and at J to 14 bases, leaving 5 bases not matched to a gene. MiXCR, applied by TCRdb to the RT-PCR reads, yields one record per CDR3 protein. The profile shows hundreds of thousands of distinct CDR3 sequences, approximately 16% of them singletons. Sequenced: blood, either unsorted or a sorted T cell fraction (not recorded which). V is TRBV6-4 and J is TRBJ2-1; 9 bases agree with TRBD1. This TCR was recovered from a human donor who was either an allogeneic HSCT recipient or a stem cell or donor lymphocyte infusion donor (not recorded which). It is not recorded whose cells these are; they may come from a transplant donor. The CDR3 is CASSDSWGTGKFF. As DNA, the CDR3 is TGTGCCAGCAGTGACTCGTGGGGGACAGGGAAGTTCTTC.